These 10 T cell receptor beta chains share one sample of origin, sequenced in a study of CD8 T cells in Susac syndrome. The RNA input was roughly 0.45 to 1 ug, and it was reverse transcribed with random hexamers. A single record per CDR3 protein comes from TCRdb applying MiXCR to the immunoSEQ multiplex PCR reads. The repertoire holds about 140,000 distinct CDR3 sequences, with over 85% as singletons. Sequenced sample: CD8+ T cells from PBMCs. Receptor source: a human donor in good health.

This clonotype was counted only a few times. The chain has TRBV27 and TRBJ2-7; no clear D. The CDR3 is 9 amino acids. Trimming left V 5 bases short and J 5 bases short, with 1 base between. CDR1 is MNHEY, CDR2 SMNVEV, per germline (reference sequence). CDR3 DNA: TGTGCCAGCAGTAACGAGCAGTACTTC. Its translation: CASSNEQYF.

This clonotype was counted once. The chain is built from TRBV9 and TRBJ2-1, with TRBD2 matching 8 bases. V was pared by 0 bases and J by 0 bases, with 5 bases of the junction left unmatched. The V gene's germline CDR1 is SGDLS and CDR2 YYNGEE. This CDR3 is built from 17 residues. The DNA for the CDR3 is TGTGCCAGCAGCGTAGGCCAGCGGGAGAGCTCCTACAATGAGCAGTTCTTC. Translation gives CASSVGQRESSYNEQFF.

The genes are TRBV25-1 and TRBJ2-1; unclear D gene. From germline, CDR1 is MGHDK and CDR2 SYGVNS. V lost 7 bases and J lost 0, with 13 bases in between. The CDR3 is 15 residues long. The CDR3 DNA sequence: TGTGCCAGCACCCCAGGTCCTAGCTCCTACAATGAGCAGTTCTTC. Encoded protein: CASTPGPSSYNEQFF.

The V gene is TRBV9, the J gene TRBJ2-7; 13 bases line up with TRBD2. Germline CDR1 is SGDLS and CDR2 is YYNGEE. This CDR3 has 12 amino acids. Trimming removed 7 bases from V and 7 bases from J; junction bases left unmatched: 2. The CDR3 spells CASGLAGEEQYF. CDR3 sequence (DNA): TGTGCCAGCGGACTAGCGGGAGAAGAGCAGTACTTC.

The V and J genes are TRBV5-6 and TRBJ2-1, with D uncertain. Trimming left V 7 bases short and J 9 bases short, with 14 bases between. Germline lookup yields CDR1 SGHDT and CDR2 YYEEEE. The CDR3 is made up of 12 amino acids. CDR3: CASQLGFSEQFF. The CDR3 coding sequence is TGTGCCAGCCAACTGGGGTTCAGTGAGCAGTTCTTC.

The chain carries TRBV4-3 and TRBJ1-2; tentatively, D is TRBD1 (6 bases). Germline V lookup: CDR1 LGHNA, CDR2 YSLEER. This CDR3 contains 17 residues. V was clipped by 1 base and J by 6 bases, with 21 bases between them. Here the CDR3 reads CASSQAILYQGRDGYTF. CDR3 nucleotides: TGCGCCAGCAGCCAAGCAATCCTGTACCAGGGGAGGGATGGCTACACCTTC.

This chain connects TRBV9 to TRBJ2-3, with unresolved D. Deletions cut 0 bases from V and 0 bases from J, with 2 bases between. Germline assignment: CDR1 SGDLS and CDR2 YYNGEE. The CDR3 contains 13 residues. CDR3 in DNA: TGTGCCAGCAGCGTAGTTAGCACAGATACGCAGTATTTT. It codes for CASSVVSTDTQYF.

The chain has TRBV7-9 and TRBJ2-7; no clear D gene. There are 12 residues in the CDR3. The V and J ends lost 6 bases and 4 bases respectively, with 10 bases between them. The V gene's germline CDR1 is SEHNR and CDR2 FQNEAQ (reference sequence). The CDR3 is CASSADIYEQYF. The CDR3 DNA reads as TGTGCCAGCAGTGCTGACATTTACGAGCAGTACTTC.

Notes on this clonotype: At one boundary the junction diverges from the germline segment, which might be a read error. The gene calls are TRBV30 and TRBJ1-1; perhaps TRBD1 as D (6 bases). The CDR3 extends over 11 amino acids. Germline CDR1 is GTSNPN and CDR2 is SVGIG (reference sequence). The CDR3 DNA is TGTGCCTGGAGTGTAGGGACAAGGCCGCTCTTT. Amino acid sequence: CAWSVGTRPLF.

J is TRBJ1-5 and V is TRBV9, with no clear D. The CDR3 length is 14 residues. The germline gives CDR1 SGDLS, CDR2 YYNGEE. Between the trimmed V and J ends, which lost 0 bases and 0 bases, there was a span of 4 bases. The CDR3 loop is CASSVDSSNQPQHF. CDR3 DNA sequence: TGTGCCAGCAGCGTAGACAGTAGCAATCAGCCCCAGCATTTT.